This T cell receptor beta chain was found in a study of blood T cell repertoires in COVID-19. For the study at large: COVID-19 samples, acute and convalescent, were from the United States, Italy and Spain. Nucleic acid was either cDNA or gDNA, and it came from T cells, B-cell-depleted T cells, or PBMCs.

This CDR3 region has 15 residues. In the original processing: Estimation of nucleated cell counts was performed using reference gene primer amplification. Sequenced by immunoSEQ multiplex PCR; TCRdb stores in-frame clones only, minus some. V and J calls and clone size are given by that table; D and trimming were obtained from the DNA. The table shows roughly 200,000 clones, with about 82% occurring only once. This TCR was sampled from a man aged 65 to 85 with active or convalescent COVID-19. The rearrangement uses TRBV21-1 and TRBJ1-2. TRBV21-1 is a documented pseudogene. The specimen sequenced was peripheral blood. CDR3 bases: TGTGCCAGCAGCAAAGAAGAGGCCGAGACTGAAGGCTACACCTTC. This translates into CASSKEEAETEGYTF.